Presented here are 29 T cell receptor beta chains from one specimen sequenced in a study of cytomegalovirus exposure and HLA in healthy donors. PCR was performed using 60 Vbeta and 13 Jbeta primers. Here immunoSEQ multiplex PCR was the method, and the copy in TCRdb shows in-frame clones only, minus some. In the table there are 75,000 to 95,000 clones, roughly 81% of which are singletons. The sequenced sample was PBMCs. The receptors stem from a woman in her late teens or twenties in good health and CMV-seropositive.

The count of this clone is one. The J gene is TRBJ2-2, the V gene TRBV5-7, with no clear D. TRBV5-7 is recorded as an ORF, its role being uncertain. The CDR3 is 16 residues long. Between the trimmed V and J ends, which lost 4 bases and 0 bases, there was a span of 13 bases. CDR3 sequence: CASSPRRCPNTGELFF. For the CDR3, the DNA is TGTGCCAGCAGCCCTAGGCGGTGCCCGAACACCGGGGAGCTGTTTTTT.

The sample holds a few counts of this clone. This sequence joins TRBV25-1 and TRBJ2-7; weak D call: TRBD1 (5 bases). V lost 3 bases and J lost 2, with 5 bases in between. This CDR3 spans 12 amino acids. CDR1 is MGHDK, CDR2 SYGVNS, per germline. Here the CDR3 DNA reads TGTGCCAGCAGTGACAGGGCCTACGAGCAGTACTTC. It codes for CASSDRAYEQYF.

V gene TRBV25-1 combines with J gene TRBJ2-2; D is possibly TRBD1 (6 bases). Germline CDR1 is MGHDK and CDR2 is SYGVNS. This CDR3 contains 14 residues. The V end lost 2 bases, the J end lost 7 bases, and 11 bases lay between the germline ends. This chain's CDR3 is CASSEPKGGGELFF. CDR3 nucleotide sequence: TGTGCCAGCAGTGAACCGAAAGGGGGCGGGGAGCTGTTTTTT. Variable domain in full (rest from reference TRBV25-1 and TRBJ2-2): EADIYQTPRYLVIGTGKKITLECSQTMGHDKMYWYQQDPGMELHLIHYSYGVNSTEKGDLSSESTVSRIRTEHFPLTLESARPSHTSQYLCASSEPKGGGELFFGEGSRLTVL.

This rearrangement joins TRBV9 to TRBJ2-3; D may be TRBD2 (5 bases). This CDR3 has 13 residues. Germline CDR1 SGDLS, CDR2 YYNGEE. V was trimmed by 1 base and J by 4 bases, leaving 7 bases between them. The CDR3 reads CASSVSGADTQYF. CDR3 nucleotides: TGTGCCAGCAGCGTAAGCGGAGCAGATACGCAGTATTTT.

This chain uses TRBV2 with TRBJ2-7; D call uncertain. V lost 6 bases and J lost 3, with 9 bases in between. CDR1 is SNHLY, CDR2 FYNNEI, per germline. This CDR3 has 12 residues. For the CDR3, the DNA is TGTGCCAGCAGGGAACGACACTACGAGCAGTACTTC. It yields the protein CASRERHYEQYF. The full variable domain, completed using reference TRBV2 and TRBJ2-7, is EPEVTQTPSHQVTQMGQEVILRCVPISNHLYFYWYRQILGQKVEFLVSFYNNEISEKSEIFDDQFSVERPDGSNFTLKIRSTKLEDSAMYFCASRERHYEQYFGPGTRLTVT.

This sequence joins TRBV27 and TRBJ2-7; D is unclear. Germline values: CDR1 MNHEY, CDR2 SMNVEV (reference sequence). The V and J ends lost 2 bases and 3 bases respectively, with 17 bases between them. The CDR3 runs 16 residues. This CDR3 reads CASSLQHVSTGYEQYF. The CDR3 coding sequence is TGTGCCAGCAGTTTACAGCACGTATCAACGGGCTACGAGCAGTACTTC.

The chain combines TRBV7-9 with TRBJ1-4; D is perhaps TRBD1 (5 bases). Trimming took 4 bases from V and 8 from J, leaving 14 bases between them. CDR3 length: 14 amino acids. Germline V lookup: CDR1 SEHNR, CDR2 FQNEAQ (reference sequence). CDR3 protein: CASSWGPPREKLFF. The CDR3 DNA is TGTGCCAGCAGCTGGGGCCCCCCACGGGAAAAACTGTTTTTT. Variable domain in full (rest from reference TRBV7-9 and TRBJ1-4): DTGVSQNPRHKITKRGQNVTFRCDPISEHNRLYWYRQTLGQGPEFLTYFQNEAQLEKSRLLSDRFSAERPKGSFSTLEIQRTEQGDSAMYLCASSWGPPREKLFFGSGTQLSVL.

The CDR3 protein is CASSLGTGPRAGNTIYF. Here the CDR3 DNA reads TGTGCCAGCAGCTTAGGGACAGGACCACGGGCTGGAAACACCATATATTTT. This sequence joins TRBV7-9 and TRBJ1-3; 7 positions match TRBD1. This CDR3 region has 17 residues. Germline lookup yields CDR1 SEHNR and CDR2 FQNEAQ (reference sequence). J lost 2 bases, V lost 1 base, and 8 bases had no gene match.

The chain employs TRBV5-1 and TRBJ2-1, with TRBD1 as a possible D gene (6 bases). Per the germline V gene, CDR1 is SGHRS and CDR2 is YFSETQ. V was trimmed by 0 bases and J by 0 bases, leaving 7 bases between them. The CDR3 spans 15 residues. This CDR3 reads CASSLGQASYNEQFF. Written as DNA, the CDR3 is TGCGCCAGCAGCTTGGGACAGGCCTCCTACAATGAGCAGTTCTTC.

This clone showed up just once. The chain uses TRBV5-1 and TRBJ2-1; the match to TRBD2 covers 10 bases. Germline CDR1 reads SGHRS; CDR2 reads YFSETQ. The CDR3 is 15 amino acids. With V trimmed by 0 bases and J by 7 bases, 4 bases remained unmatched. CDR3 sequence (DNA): TGCGCCAGCAGCTTGGTGAGCGGGGGGGCGAATGAGCAGTTCTTC. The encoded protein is CASSLVSGGANEQFF.

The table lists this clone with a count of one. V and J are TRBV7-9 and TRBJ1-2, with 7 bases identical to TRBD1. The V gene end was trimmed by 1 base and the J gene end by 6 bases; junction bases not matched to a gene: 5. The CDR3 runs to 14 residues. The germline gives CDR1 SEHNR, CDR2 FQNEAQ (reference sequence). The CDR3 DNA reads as TGTGCCAGCAGCTTAGTGGGCAGGGGGGATGGCTACACCTTC. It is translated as CASSLVGRGDGYTF.

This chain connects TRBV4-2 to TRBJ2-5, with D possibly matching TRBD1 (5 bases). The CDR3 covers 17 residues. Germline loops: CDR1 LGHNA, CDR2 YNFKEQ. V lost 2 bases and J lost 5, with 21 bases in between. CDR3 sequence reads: CASSQQGRSLIAETQYF. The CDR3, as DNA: TGTGCCAGCAGCCAACAGGGTAGGTCTCTAATCGCCGAGACCCAGTACTTC.

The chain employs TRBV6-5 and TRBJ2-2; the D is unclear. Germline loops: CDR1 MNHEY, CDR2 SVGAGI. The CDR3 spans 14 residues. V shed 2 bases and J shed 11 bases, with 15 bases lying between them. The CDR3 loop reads CASSYHQALTELFF. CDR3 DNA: TGTGCCAGCAGTTACCACCAAGCCCTCACTGAGCTGTTTTTT.

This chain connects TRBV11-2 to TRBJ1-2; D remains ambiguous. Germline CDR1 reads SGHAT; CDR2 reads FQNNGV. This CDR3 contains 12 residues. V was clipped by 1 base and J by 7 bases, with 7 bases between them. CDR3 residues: CASSLGVTGYTF. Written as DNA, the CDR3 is TGTGCCAGCAGCTTAGGAGTTACTGGCTACACCTTC.

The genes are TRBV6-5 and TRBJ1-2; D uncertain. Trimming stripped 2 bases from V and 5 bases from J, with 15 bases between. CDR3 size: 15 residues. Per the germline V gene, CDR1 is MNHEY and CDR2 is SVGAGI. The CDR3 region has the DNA TGTGCCAGCAGTTACACGGGGTCGGGAGGGTATGGCTACACCTTC. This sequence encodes CASSYTGSGGYGYTF.

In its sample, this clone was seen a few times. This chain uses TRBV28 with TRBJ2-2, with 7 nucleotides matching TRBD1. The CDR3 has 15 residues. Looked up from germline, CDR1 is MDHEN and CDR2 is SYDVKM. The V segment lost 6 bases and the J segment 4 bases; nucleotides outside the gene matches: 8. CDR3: CASRAQGVRTGELFF. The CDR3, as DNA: TGTGCCAGCAGAGCTCAGGGGGTGCGCACCGGGGAGCTGTTTTTT.

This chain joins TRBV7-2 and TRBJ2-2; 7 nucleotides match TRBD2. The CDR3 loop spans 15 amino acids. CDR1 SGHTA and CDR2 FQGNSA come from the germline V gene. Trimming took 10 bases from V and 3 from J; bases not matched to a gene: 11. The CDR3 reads CATSVAGVYTGELFF. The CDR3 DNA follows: TGTGCCACCTCTGTTGCGGGAGTGTACACCGGGGAGCTGTTTTTT.

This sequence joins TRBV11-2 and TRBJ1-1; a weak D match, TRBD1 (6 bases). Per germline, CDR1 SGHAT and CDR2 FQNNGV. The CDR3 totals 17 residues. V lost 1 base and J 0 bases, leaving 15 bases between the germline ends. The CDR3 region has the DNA TGTGCCAGCAGCTTAGTGGAGGGGGGGAGCATGAACACTGAAGCTTTCTTT. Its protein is CASSLVEGGSMNTEAFF.

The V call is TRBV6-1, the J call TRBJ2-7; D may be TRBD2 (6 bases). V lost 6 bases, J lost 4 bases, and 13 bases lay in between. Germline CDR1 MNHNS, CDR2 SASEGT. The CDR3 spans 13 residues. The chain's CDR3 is CASRTGGPYEQYF. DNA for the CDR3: TGTGCCAGCAGGACCGGGGGACCATACGAGCAGTACTTC.

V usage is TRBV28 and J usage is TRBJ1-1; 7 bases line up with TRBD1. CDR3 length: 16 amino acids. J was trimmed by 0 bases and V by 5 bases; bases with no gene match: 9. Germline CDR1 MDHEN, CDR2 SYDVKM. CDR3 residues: CASSPPGQAMNTEAFF. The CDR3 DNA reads TGTGCCAGCAGTCCCCCCGGACAGGCGATGAACACTGAAGCTTTCTTT. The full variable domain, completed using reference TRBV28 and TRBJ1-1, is DVKVTQSSRYLVKRTGEKVFLECVQDMDHENMFWYRQDPGLGLRLIYFSYDVKMKEKGDIPEGYSVSREKKERFSLILESASTNQTSMYLCASSPPGQAMNTEAFFGQGTRLTVV.

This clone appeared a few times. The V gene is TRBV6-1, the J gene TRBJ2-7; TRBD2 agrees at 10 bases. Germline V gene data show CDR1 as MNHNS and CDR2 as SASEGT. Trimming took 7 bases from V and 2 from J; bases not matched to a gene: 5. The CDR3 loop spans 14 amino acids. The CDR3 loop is CASNKREGTYEQYF. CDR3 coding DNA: TGTGCCAGCAATAAGCGGGAGGGGACCTACGAGCAGTACTTC.

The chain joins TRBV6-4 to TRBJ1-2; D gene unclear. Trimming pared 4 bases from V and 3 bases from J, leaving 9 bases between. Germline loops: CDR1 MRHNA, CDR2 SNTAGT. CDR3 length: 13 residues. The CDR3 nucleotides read TGTGCCAGCAGTGTTGACTCTTACTATGGCTACACCTTC. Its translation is CASSVDSYYGYTF.

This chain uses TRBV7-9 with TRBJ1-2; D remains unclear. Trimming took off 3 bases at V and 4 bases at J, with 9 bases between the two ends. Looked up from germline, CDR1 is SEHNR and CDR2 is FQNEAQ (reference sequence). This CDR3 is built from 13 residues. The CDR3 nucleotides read TGTGCCAGCAGCTTGGAGGCAACCTATGGCTACACCTTC. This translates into CASSLEATYGYTF.

The CDR3 loop is CASSDNGDTQYF. CDR3 in DNA: TGTGCCAGCAGTGACAACGGGGATACGCAGTATTTT. This chain connects TRBV6-4 to TRBJ2-3; D gene ambiguous. V was pared by 2 bases and J by 6 bases, with 6 bases between. Looked up from germline, CDR1 is MRHNA and CDR2 is SNTAGT. The CDR3 is made up of 12 amino acids.

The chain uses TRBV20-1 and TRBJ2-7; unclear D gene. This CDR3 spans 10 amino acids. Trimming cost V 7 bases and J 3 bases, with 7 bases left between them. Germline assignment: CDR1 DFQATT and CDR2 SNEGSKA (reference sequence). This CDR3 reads CSGGSYEQYF. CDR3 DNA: TGCAGTGGAGGCAGCTACGAGCAGTACTTC.

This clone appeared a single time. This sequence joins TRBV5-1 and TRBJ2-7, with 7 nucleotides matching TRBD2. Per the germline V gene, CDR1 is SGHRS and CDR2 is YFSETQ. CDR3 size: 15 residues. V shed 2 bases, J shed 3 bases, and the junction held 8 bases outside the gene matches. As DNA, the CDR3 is TGCGCCAGCAGCTTAGCGGGATCCGAGGTCTACGAGCAGTACTTC. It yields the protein CASSLAGSEVYEQYF.

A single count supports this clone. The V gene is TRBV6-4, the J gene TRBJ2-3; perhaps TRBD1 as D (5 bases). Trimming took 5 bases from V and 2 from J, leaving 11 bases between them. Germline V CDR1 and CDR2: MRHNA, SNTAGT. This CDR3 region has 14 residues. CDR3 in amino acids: CASSNQGLTDTQYF. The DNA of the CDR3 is TGTGCCAGCAGTAATCAGGGTCTCACAGATACGCAGTATTTT.

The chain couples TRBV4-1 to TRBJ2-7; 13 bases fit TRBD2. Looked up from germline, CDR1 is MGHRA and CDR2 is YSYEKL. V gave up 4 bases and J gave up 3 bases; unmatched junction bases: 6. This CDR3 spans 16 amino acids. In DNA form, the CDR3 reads TGCGCCAGCAGCCTTCATTGGACTAGCGGGGGCTACGAGCAGTACTTC. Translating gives CASSLHWTSGGYEQYF.

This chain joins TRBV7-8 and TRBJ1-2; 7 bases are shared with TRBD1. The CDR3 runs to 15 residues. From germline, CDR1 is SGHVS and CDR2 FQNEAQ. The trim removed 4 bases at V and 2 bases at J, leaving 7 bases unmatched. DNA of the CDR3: TGTGCCAGCAGCTACTCAAGACAGGGCAACTATGGCTACACCTTC. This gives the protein CASSYSRQGNYGYTF. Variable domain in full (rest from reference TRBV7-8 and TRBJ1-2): GAGVSQSPRYKVAKRGQDVALRCDPISGHVSLFWYQQALGQGPEFLTYFQNEAQLDKSGLPSDRFFAERPEGSVSTLKIQRTQQEDSAVYLCASSYSRQGNYGYTFGSGTRLTVV.